The clone carrying this T cell receptor beta chain was detected only a few times. Its matching antigen is unknown. TRB rearrangements spanning V, D and J were amplified using mixed TRB-A/B primers. TCRdb fed the multiplex PCR reads into MiXCR, producing one record per CDR3 protein. The repertoire holds more than 9,000 distinct CDR3 sequences, with 32% as singletons. The sample originates from a study of T cell repertoires in aging, cancer and after chemotherapy. CDR1 LNHDA and CDR2 SQIVND come from the germline V gene (reference sequence). V gave up 4 bases and J gave up 2 bases, with 21 bases separating them. The CDR3 is made up of 18 amino acids. Regarding the study as a whole: Median generation probability rose over the chemotherapy interval in each cancer cohort, suggesting rebound thymic output. No conclusions about immunological memory after chemotherapy can be drawn from the repertoire data. In healthy donors, age-related TCR diversity loss mainly reflected lost richness.

Amplification of TCR beta used genomic DNA extracted from peripheral blood. The chain has TRBV19 and TRBJ1-5; D is possibly TRBD1 (5 bases). The receptor was isolated from a human donor in good health. Source material: blood. CDR3 loop: CASSKEGRTGAGNQPQHF. The CDR3 DNA is TGTGCCAGTAGTAAAGAGGGACGGACGGGTGCGGGCAATCAGCCCCAGCATTTT.